A single T cell receptor (beta chain) is shown here with its context. DNA and RNA were both co-extracted from 20-30 mg of bulk tissue that had not been sorted. The data stem from a study of tumor-infiltrating lymphocytes in primary liver carcinoma. From approximately 500 ng total RNA, TCR beta cDNA was generated with a primer in the constant region. ARM-PCR was slightly modified, and three nested multiplex PCR rounds with it gave rise to the TCR beta libraries. TRBV1-TRBV30 forward primers paired with a C-beta reverse primer were used in the first two PCR rounds, which ran about 11 cycles each. TCRdb independently ran MiXCR on the multiplex PCR reads; one entry per CDR3 protein. The table has approximately 110,000 distinct CDR3 sequences, approximately 78% seen once. The CDR3 spans 16 residues. Trimming removed 5 bases at V and 5 bases at J, with 22 bases between. Germline V gene lookup returns CDR1 MNHNS and CDR2 SASEGT.

This clonotype was obtained from a man between 40 and 49 years old with primary liver carcinoma and hepatitis B virus infection. The chain is built from TRBV6-1 and TRBJ2-7; D gene unclear. The sequenced sample consisted of liver tumor tissue from sampling region 3. Indicated subset: tumor region T3, left-lateral pole. CDR3 in amino acids: CASSTGRSPILHEQYF. Written as DNA, the CDR3 is TGTGCCAGCAGTACGGGCAGGTCACCAATTCTACACGAGCAGTACTTC.